The TCR beta chain under discussion was sequenced for a study of shared T cell receptors in the human thymus. A few counts support this clone. The germline V gene encodes CDR1 SGHDT and CDR2 YYEEEE. CDR3 size: 15 residues. V lost 1 base, J lost 3 bases, and 2 bases stayed unmatched. TCRdb's copy holds only in-frame clones and misses some; the assay was immunoSEQ multiplex PCR. The sample consists of hundreds of thousands of clones, around 93% of them appearing once. The V gene is TRBV5-6, the J gene TRBJ2-2, with 8 bases matching TRBD2. The specimen sequenced was thymocytes. This sequence originates from a human donor. CDR3 residues: CASSLKAGDTGELFF. In DNA form, the CDR3 reads TGTGCCAGCAGCTTGAAAGCGGGAGACACCGGGGAGCTGTTTTTT.